This T cell receptor (beta chain) was profiled in a study of blood T cell repertoires in COVID-19. On the study more broadly: From the United States, Italy and Spain came samples of acute and convalescent COVID-19.

As handled by the study authors: Estimated nucleated cell counts came from reference gene primer amplification. Method: immunoSEQ multiplex PCR; TCRdb's copy keeps in-frame clones and lacks some. V, J and clone size reflect that table, while D and trimming were determined from the DNA. The data show fewer than 85,000 clones, with around 67% seen just once and just over 2.5% held by the top ten. The junction had 1 base not matched to a gene; V was cut back by 1 base and J by 1 base. This CDR3 region has 15 residues. CDR1 and CDR2 (germline): LNHNV, YYDKDF (reference sequence). The chain employs TRBV15 and TRBJ2-7; TRBD2 matches 10 bases. Sequenced input: peripheral blood. This receptor was identified in a human donor with acute or convalescent COVID-19. The donor label of this sample is uncertain. The CDR3, as DNA: TGTGCCACCAGCAGAGGGACTAGCGGTTCCTACGAGCAGTACTTC. This encodes CATSRGTSGSYEQYF. The full variable domain, rest sourced from reference TRBV15 and TRBJ2-7, is DAMVIQNPRYQVTQFGKPVTLSCSQTLNHNVMYWYQQKSSQAPKLLFHYYDKDFNNEADTPDNFQSRRPNTSFCFLDIRSPGLGDTAMYLCATSRGTSGSYEQYFGPGTRLTVT.